What follows are 20 T cell receptor beta chains derived from one specimen sequenced in a study of CD8 T cells in Susac syndrome. RNA in amounts of roughly 0.45 to 1 ug was reverse transcribed with random hexamers. TCRdb passed the immunoSEQ multiplex PCR reads through MiXCR, listing each CDR3 protein once. The sample consists of about 130,000 distinct CDR3 sequences, 90% to 95% of them appearing once. Source material: CD4+ T cells from PBMCs. These receptors were taken from a human donor in good health.

This clonotype was picked up a small number of times. The chain links TRBV2 to TRBJ1-1, with D possibly matching TRBD1 (6 bases). This CDR3 region has 13 residues. Germline loops: CDR1 SNHLY, CDR2 FYNNEI. V lost 4 bases, J lost 5 bases, and 11 bases lay in between. The CDR3 reads CASSGSRGTEAFF. CDR3 DNA sequence: TGTGCCAGCAGTGGTTCCAGGGGAACTGAAGCTTTCTTT.

The V call is TRBV18, the J call TRBJ1-1; D uncertain. CDR3 size: 14 residues. The V end was cut by 2 bases, the J end by 1 base, with 8 bases between. Germline V gene data show CDR1 as KGHSH and CDR2 as LQKENI. CDR3 residues: CASSPSPENTEAFF. The CDR3 nucleotides are TGTGCCAGCTCACCAAGCCCTGAGAACACTGAAGCTTTCTTT.

The chain carries TRBV29-1 and TRBJ2-3; D may correspond to TRBD1 or TRBD2 (6 bases each). V was shortened by 4 bases and J by 5 bases, with 16 bases between the two germline ends. CDR3 length equals 14 residues. In germline, CDR1 is SQVTM, CDR2 ANQGSEA. The chain's CDR3 is CSVGERGVGDTQYF. CDR3 sequence (DNA): TGCAGCGTTGGAGAAAGGGGGGTGGGAGATACGCAGTATTTT.

The rearrangement joins TRBV20-1 to TRBJ1-5; D remains ambiguous. CDR1 is DFQATT, CDR2 SNEGSKA, per germline (reference sequence). V dropped 2 bases and J dropped 1 base, with 6 bases sitting between them. The CDR3 is made up of 13 amino acids. The CDR3 here is CSARPGSNQPQHF. DNA for the CDR3: TGCAGTGCTAGACCAGGAAGCAATCAGCCCCAGCATTTT.

This chain joins TRBV19 and TRBJ1-1; D is unresolved. The CDR3 length is 11 residues. Trimming took off 5 bases at V and 5 bases at J, with 6 bases between the two ends. Germline V gene data show CDR1 as LNHDA and CDR2 as SQIVND (reference sequence). Written as DNA, the CDR3 is TGTGCCAGTAGTCCCGGGACTGAAGCTTTCTTT. It is translated as CASSPGTEAFF.

The chain carries TRBV6-5 and TRBJ2-3; D is undetermined. This CDR3 is 14 amino acids long. V lost 8 bases, J lost 1 base, and 13 bases lay in between. Germline CDR1 MNHEY, CDR2 SVGAGI. The CDR3 DNA follows: TGTGCCAGCGGCACTCGACCCGGCACAGATACGCAGTATTTT. The encoded protein is CASGTRPGTDTQYF.

This clonotype has only one observation. The chain links TRBV18 to TRBJ2-5, with D unresolved. The germline V gene has CDR1 KGHSH and CDR2 LQKENI. The CDR3 sequence is 13 residues long. Between the trimmed V and J ends, which lost 3 bases and 0 bases, there was a span of 5 bases. CDR3 sequence reads: CASSPQYQETQYF. The DNA of the CDR3 is TGTGCCAGCTCACCCCAGTACCAAGAGACCCAGTACTTC.

This chain links TRBV15 with TRBJ1-5; 8 bases are a match to TRBD1. Trimming removed 3 bases from V and 5 bases from J; junction bases left unmatched: 3. This CDR3 is built from 14 residues. Germline lookup yields CDR1 LNHNV and CDR2 YYDKDF (reference sequence). This CDR3 is CATSRGQADQPQHF. CDR3 coding DNA: TGTGCCACCAGCAGGGGACAGGCCGATCAGCCCCAGCATTTT.

The chain has TRBV27 and TRBJ1-5, with 8 nucleotides matching TRBD1. This CDR3 is 16 amino acids long. Germline CDR1 and CDR2: MNHEY and SMNVEV (reference sequence). With V trimmed by 6 bases and J by 0 bases, 7 bases remained unmatched. For the CDR3, the DNA is TGTGCCAGCAGCCAGAAGACAGGGGATAGCAATCAGCCCCAGCATTTT. This sequence encodes CASSQKTGDSNQPQHF.

V and J are TRBV11-2 and TRBJ2-7; TRBD2 agrees at 13 bases. V trimming: 5 bases; J trimming: 6 bases; junction bases outside the gene matches: 4. CDR3 length: 14 amino acids. Germline assignment: CDR1 SGHAT and CDR2 FQNNGV. The CDR3 DNA is TGTGCCAGCAGCCCACTAGCGGGAGGGGGCGAGCAGTACTTC. Encoded protein: CASSPLAGGGEQYF.

The chain employs TRBV4-1 and TRBJ2-1; 8 bases fit TRBD1. CDR1 is MGHRA, CDR2 YSYEKL, per germline. The CDR3 loop spans 16 amino acids. The V segment lost 4 bases and the J segment 2 bases; nucleotides outside the gene matches: 7. CDR3 coding DNA: TGCGCCAGCAGCCGGATGGGACAGGCACCCTACAATGAGCAGTTCTTC. It encodes CASSRMGQAPYNEQFF.

The CDR3 DNA sequence: TGTGCCAGCAGCCGTCCCCGCGACACCGGGGAGCTGTTTTTT. Amino acid sequence: CASSRPRDTGELFF. This rearrangement joins TRBV7-8 to TRBJ2-2; D is uncertain. The germline V gene has CDR1 SGHVS and CDR2 FQNEAQ. V dropped 5 bases and J dropped 3 bases, with 10 bases sitting between them. The CDR3 consists of 14 residues.

In nucleotides, the CDR3 is TGTGCCAGCAGTTGGTCTTCCAGGAACTATGGCTACACCTTC. Its translation is CASSWSSRNYGYTF. The chain has TRBV27 and TRBJ1-2, with D uncertain. The V and J ends lost 4 bases and 2 bases respectively, with 11 bases between them. Germline V gives CDR1 MNHEY, CDR2 SMNVEV (reference sequence). The CDR3 runs 14 residues.

This clonotype appeared a single time. The gene calls are TRBV19 and TRBJ2-4; D is possibly TRBD1 or TRBD2 (5 bases each). The length of the CDR3 is 13 residues. The germline V gene has CDR1 LNHDA and CDR2 SQIVND (reference sequence). The germline V and J ends were trimmed by 6 bases and 14 bases, with 20 bases remaining between them. The CDR3 loop reads CASSLPQGTGKYF. CDR3 DNA sequence: TGTGCCAGTAGCTTACCCCAGGGTACGGGGAAGTACTTC.

The rearrangement uses TRBV6-2 or TRBV6-3 and TRBJ2-7; TRBD1 is a possible D gene (6 bases). Germline CDR1 is MNHEY and CDR2 is SVGEGT. The CDR3 runs to 11 residues. Trimming shortened V by 6 bases and J by 5 bases, and 8 bases separated the two germline ends. CDR3 bases: TGTGCCAGCAGCCGGACAGACGAGCAGTACTTC. Protein product: CASSRTDEQYF.

V is TRBV4-2 and J is TRBJ2-1; TRBD2 agrees at 12 bases. The ends lost 2 bases at V and 7 bases at J; junction bases unmatched: 6. The germline gives CDR1 LGHNA, CDR2 YNFKEQ. The CDR3 extends over 16 amino acids. The CDR3 sequence is CASSQPGLAGGNEQFF. DNA for the CDR3: TGTGCCAGCAGCCAACCGGGACTAGCGGGTGGAAATGAGCAGTTCTTC.

The chain carries TRBV4-3 and TRBJ2-5, with TRBD1 as a possible D gene (5 bases). This CDR3 is 17 amino acids long. Trimming removed 0 bases from V and 10 bases from J, with 24 bases in between. CDR1 and CDR2 (germline): LGHNA, YSLEER. The CDR3 coding sequence is TGCGCCAGCAGCCAAGATAAAGGGGCGCGGCAACCAAGAGACCAGTACTTC. Its protein product is CASSQDKGARQPRDQYF.

J is TRBJ2-2 and V is TRBV2; 9 bases agree with TRBD1. This CDR3 spans 15 amino acids. From germline, CDR1 is SNHLY and CDR2 FYNNEI. Losses at the gene ends were 5 bases for V and 4 bases for J; bases not matched to a gene: 5. The CDR3: CASSLGQGFTGELFF. In DNA, the CDR3 is TGTGCCAGCAGTTTGGGACAGGGTTTCACCGGGGAGCTGTTTTTT.

The V and J genes are TRBV20-1 and TRBJ2-1, with 15 bases identical to TRBD2. The ends lost 3 bases at V and 0 bases at J; junction bases unmatched: 6. The CDR3 extends over 18 amino acids. The germline V gene has CDR1 DFQATT and CDR2 SNEGSKA (reference sequence). The DNA for the CDR3 is TGCAGTGCTAGTGAGGGACTAGCGGGAGGCTCCTCCTACAATGAGCAGTTCTTC. This gives the protein CSASEGLAGGSSYNEQFF.

The CDR3: CASSQVGQGNTEAFF. CDR3 bases: TGTGCCAGCAGCCAAGTGGGACAGGGGAACACTGAAGCTTTCTTT. V usage is TRBV4-2 and J usage is TRBJ1-1; TRBD1 agrees at 9 bases. Germline CDR1 LGHNA, CDR2 YNFKEQ. V dropped 1 base and J dropped 1; count of bases not matched to a gene: 1. The CDR3 is 15 amino acids.